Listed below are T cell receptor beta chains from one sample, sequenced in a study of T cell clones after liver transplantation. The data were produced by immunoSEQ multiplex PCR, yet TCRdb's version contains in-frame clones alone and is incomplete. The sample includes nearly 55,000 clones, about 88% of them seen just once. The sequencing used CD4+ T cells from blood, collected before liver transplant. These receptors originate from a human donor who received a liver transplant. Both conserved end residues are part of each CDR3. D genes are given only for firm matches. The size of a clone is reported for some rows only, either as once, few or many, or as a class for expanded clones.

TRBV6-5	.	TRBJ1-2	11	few	CASSSTYGYTF	TGTGCCAGCAGTTCTACGTATGGCTACACCTTC
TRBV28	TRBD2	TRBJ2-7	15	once	CASRSPGEGLLEQYF	TGTGCCAGCAGATCCCCGGGGGAGGGGCTACTGGAGCAGTACTTC
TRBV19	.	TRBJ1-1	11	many	CASSLERKAFF	TGTGCCAGTAGCCTTGAAAGGAAAGCTTTCTTT
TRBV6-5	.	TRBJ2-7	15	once	CASTQVGIGSYEQYF	TGTGCCAGCACTCAGGTGGGGATTGGCTCCTACGAGCAGTACTTC
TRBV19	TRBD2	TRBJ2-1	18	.	CASRDVANGLAGKNEQFF	TGTGCCAGTAGGGACGTAGCCAACGGACTAGCGGGTAAGAATGAGCAGTTCTTC
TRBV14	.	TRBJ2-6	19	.	CASSSPETRRVGGANVLTF	TGTGCCAGCAGCTCCCCCGAGACACGCCGTGTTGGTGGGGCCAACGTCCTGACTTTC
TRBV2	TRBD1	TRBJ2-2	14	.	CASYRDREAGELFF	TGTGCCAGCTACCGGGACAGGGAAGCCGGGGAGCTGTTTTTT
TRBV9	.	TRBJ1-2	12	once	CASSVPSDGYTF	TGTGCCAGCAGCGTACCATCCGATGGCTACACCTTC
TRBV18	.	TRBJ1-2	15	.	CASSSRGQSGYGYTF	TGTGCCAGCTCAAGCCGGGGCCAAAGTGGGTATGGCTACACCTTC
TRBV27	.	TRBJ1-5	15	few	CASSPEPGGNQPQHF	TGTGCCAGCAGCCCGGAACCTGGGGGCAATCAGCCCCAGCATTTT
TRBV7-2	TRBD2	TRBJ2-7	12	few	CASSLTSGSRNF	TGTGCCAGCAGCTTAACTAGCGGGAGCAGGAACTTC
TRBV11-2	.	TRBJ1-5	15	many	CASSPGTFSNQPQHF	TGTGCCAGCAGCCCAGGGACTTTTAGCAATCAGCCCCAGCATTTT
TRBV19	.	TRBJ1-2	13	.	CASSMGLIYGYTF	TGTGCCAGTAGTATGGGACTTATCTATGGCTACACCTTC
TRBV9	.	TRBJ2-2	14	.	CASSPSGGTGELFF	TGTGCCAGCAGCCCAAGCGGCGGCACCGGGGAGCTGTTTTTT